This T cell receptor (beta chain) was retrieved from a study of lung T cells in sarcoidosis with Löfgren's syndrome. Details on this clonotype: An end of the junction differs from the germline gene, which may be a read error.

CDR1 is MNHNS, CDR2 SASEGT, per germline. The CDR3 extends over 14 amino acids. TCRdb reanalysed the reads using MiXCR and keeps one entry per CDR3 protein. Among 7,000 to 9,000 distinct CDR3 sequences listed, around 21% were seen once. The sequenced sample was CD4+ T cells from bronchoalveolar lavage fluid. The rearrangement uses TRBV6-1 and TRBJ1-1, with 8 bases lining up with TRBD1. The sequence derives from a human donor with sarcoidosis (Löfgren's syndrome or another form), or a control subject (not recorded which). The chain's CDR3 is CASNGWTGITEAFF. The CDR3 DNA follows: TGTGCCAGCAATGGATGGACAGGGATCACTGAGGCTTTCTTT.